Each of the 3 T cell receptor beta chains below was sequenced from the same sample in a study of somatic mutations in cytotoxic T cells in rheumatoid arthritis. Profiling relied on immunoSEQ multiplex PCR, and the TCRdb table lists in-frame clones only, not all of them. The table has 10,000 to 11,000 clones, about 93% seen once. Specimen: CD8+ T cells sorted from blood. The source is a woman under 30 with rheumatoid arthritis.

This rearrangement joins TRBV19 to TRBJ2-1; TRBD2 aligns across 16 bases. Germline lookup yields CDR1 LNHDA and CDR2 SQIVND (reference sequence). This CDR3 comprises 18 residues. The V and J ends lost 7 bases and 1 base, in that order; junction bases with no gene match: 7. CDR3 DNA: TGTGCCAGTATAGGGACTAGCGGGAGGGCCGATTCCTACAATGAGCAGTTCTTC. This translates into CASIGTSGRADSYNEQFF.

This clone showed up just a few times. The V call is TRBV4-1, the J call TRBJ2-7; D might be TRBD1 (5 bases). In germline, CDR1 is MGHRA, CDR2 YSYEKL. V was trimmed by 3 bases and J by 2 bases, leaving 8 bases between them. This CDR3 comprises 13 residues. The CDR3 bases are TGCGCCAGCAGCCAGGGGCAGGCCTACGAGCAGTACTTC. Translated, it gives CASSQGQAYEQYF.

The chain has TRBV27 and TRBJ2-7; D is perhaps TRBD2 (7 bases). This CDR3 has 11 residues. V lost 9 bases and J lost 5, with 11 bases in between. The germline gives CDR1 MNHEY, CDR2 SMNVEV (reference sequence). The CDR3 is CASSGGHEQYF. The DNA for the CDR3 is TGTGCCAGTTCCGGGGGGCACGAGCAGTACTTC.